This T cell receptor (beta chain) was observed in a study of blood T cell repertoires in COVID-19. Turning to the study itself: Nucleic acid was either cDNA or gDNA, and it came from T cells, B-cell-depleted T cells, or PBMCs.

Looked up from germline, CDR1 is MDHEN and CDR2 is SYDVKM. This CDR3 contains 17 residues. J lost 7 bases, V lost 3 bases, and 13 bases had no gene match. Sequenced by immunoSEQ multiplex PCR; TCRdb stores in-frame clones only, minus some. Of roughly 150,000 clones listed, roughly 84% are singletons. Cohorts were determined from participant-reported clinical history. A case of COVID-19 had been met by exposed participants within 2 weeks before study entry. Specimen: PBMCs or T cells enriched from blood (not recorded which). V gene TRBV28 combines with J gene TRBJ2-1; 9 nucleotides agree with TRBD2. The receptor was derived from a man aged 70 or older who had been exposed to COVID-19. The CDR3 sequence is CASSFVVREGLWNEQFF. For the CDR3, the DNA is TGTGCCAGCAGTTTTGTTGTGCGGGAGGGCCTCTGGAATGAGCAGTTCTTC.